This T cell receptor beta chain was documented in a study of OX40 agonist ivuxolimab in advanced cancers. The wider study: The patients received agonistic anti-OX40 (CD134) antibody ivuxolimab.

Sequencing was performed with immunoSEQ multiplex PCR; in TCRdb, only in-frame clones are kept and a portion is missing. The sample consists of over 30,000 clones, 80% to 95% of them appearing once. With 3 bases removed from V and 7 bases from J, the gap between germline ends came to 16 bases. The length of the CDR3 is 14 residues. Germline V gene lookup returns CDR1 MNHNS and CDR2 SASEGT. This clone showed up just once. Prior autoimmune disease or systemic immunosuppression barred patients. Sampled blood was obtained at baseline, cycle 4 day 1, and cycle 7 day 1. The chain employs TRBV6-1 and TRBJ2-7, with TRBD1 as a possible D gene (6 bases). The TCR comes from an adult with an advanced solid tumor such as melanoma, head and neck, liver or kidney cancer. The sample here was CD4+ or CD8+ T cells sorted from blood, taken in a trial of the OX40 agonist ivuxolimab. CDR3 loop: CASSDLQGLGEQYF. Written as DNA, the CDR3 is TGTGCCAGCAGTGACTTACAGGGTTTGGGTGAGCAGTACTTC.